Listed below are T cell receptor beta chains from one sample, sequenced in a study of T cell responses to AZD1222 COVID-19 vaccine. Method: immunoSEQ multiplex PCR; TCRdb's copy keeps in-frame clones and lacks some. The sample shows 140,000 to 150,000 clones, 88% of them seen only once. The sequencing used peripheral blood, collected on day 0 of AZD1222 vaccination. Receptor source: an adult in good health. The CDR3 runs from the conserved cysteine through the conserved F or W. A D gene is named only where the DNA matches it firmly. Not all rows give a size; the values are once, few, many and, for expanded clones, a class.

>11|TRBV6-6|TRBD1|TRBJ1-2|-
CASGQGFGYTF
TGTGCCAGCGGACAGGGGTTTGGCTACACCTTC
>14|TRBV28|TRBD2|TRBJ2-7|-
CASSFGSAGREQYF
TGTGCCAGCAGTTTCGGTTCAGCGGGGAGGGAGCAGTACTTC
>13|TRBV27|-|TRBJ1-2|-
CASSPTGNYGYTF
TGTGCCAGCAGTCCGACAGGCAACTATGGCTACACCTTC
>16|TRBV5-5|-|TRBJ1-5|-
CASSPGEEQGNQPQHF
TGTGCCAGCAGCCCTGGGGAGGAACAGGGAAATCAGCCCCAGCATTTT
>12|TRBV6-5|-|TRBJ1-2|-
CASSQQGRGYTF
TGTGCCAGCAGTCAACAGGGAAGGGGCTACACCTTC
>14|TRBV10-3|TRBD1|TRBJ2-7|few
CAISKTGGLDEQYF
TGTGCCATCAGTAAGACAGGGGGCTTGGACGAGCAGTACTTC
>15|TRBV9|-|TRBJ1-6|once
CASSLAGGHNSPLHF
TGTGCCAGCAGCCTCGCGGGGGGGCATAATTCACCCCTCCACTTT
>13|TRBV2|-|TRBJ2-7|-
CASSVDRIYEQYF
TGTGCCAGCAGTGTCGACAGAATTTACGAGCAGTACTTC
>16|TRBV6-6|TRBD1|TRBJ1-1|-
CASSISRGTGNTEAFF
TGTGCCAGCAGCATCTCGCGGGGGACAGGGAACACTGAAGCTTTCTTT
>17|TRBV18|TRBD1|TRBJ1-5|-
CASSPGIGQDNNQPQHF
TGTGCCAGCTCACCCGGGATAGGACAGGACAACAATCAGCCCCAGCATTTT
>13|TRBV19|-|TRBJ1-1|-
CASRTTVNTEAFF
TGTGCCAGTAGAACGACGGTGAACACTGAAGCTTTCTTT
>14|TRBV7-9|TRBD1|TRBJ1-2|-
CASSPAGGTYGYTF
TGTGCCAGCAGCCCCGCAGGGGGCACCTATGGCTACACCTTC
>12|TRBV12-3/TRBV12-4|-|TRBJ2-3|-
CALGRTADTQYF
TGTGCCCTTGGGCGGACGGCAGATACGCAGTATTTT
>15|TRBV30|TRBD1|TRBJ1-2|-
CAWRGQGANNYGYTF
TGTGCCTGGAGAGGGCAGGGGGCCAATAACTATGGCTACACCTTC
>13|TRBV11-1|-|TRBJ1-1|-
CASSSLIRTEAFF
TGTGCCAGCAGCTCCCTGATCAGAACTGAAGCTTTCTTT
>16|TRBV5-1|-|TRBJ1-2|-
CASSRGVTGQSYGYTF
TGCGCCAGCAGCCGGGGGGTTACAGGGCAGTCATATGGCTACACCTTC
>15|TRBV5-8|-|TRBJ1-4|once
CASSLGQDISEKLFF
TGTGCCAGCAGCTTGGGGCAGGATATCTCTGAAAAACTGTTTTTT
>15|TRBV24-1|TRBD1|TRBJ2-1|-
CATSDAGTGGGEQFF
TGTGCCACCAGTGACGCCGGGACAGGGGGCGGTGAGCAGTTCTTC
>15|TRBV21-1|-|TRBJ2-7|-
CASSKERTGIYEQYF
TGTGCCAGCAGCAAAGAGAGGACAGGCATCTACGAGCAGTACTTC
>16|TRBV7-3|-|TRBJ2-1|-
CASSPQGPAGYNEQFF
TGTGCCAGCAGCCCCCAGGGGCCAGCGGGGTACAATGAGCAGTTCTTC
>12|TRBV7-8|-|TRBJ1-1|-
CASSHSYAEAFF
TGTGCCAGCAGTCACTCGTACGCTGAAGCTTTCTTT
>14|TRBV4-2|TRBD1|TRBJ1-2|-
CASSHPATGGGYTF
TGTGCCAGCAGCCACCCCGCGACAGGGGGCGGCTACACCTTC
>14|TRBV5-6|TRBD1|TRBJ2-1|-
CASSLGQGASRAFF
TGTGCCAGCAGCTTGGGACAGGGGGCTTCCAGGGCGTTCTTC
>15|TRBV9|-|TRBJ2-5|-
CASSVAQGRIETQYF
TGTGCCAGCAGCGTAGCTCAGGGGAGAATCGAGACCCAGTACTTC